This T cell receptor (beta chain) was retrieved from a study of response to subunit inactivated influenza vaccine. In this sample, this clonotype turned up many times. Its antigen is still unknown. TCRdb re-called the RT-PCR reads through MiXCR, storing one row per CDR3 protein. The table records about 180,000 distinct CDR3 sequences, 9.5% to 12% of them present only once. Findings and limits, study-wide: The authors put forward the suggestion that each seasonal influenza vaccination may bring in only a limited number of new T cells.

The length of the CDR3 is 16 residues. Germline lookup yields CDR1 MDHEN and CDR2 SYDVKM. Trimming removed 3 bases at V and 1 base at J, with 12 bases between. The TCR was taken from a man in his fifties or sixties who received an inactivated influenza vaccine. V and J are TRBV28 and TRBJ2-2; tentative D call: TRBD1 (6 bases). Sequencing was performed on CD8+ T cells sorted from PBMCs, taken less than 30 months after vaccination. CDR3 residues: CASSFYLTGNTGELFF. The CDR3 DNA is TGTGCCAGCAGTTTTTATTTGACAGGGAACACCGGGGAGCTGTTTTTT.